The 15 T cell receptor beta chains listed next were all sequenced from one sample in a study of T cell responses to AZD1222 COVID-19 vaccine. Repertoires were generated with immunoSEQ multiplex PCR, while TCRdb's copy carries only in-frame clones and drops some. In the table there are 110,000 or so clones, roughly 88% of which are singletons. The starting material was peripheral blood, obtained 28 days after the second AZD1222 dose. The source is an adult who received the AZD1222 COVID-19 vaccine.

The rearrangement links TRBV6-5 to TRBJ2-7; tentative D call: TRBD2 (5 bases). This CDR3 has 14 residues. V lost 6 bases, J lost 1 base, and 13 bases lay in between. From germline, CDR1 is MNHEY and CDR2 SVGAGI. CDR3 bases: TGTGCCAGCAGACGGACTGCTTCATCCTACGAGCAGTACTTC. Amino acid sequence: CASRRTASSYEQYF.

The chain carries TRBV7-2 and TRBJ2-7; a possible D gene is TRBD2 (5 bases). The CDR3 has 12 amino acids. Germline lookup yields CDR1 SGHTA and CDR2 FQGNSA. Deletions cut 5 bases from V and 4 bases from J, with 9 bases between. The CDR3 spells CASSRPGYEQYF. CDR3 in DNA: TGTGCCAGCAGCCGGCCGGGGTACGAGCAGTACTTC.

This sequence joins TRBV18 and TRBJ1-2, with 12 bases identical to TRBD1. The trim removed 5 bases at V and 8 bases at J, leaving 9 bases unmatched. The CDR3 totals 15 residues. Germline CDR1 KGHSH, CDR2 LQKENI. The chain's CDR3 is CASSGSGTGGWGYTF. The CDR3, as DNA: TGTGCCAGCTCAGGCTCCGGGACAGGGGGCTGGGGCTACACCTTC.

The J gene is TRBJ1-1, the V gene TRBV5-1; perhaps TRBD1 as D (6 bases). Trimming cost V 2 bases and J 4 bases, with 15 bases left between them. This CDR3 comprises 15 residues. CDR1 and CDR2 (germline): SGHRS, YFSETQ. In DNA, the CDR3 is TGCGCCAGCAGCTTTACACAGGGAGGAGGCACTGAAGCTTTCTTT. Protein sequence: CASSFTQGGGTEAFF.

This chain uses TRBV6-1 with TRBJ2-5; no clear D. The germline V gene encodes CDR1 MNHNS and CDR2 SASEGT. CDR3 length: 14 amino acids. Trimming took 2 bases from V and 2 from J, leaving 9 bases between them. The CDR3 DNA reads TGTGCCAGCAGTGAATCGATAGGGCAAGAGACCCAGTACTTC. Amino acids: CASSESIGQETQYF.

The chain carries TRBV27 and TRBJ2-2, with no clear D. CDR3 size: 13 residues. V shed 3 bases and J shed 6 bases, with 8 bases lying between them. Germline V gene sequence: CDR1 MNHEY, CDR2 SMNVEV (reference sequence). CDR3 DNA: TGTGCCAGCAGTTTCAATAGGCCCGGGGAGCTGTTTTTT. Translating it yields CASSFNRPGELFF.

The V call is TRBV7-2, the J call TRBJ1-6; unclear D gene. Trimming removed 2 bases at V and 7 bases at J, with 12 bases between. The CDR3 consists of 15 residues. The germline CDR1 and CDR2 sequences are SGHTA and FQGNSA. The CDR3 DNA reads TGTGCCAGCAGCTTAACTGCACCAGGAAATTCACCCCTCCACTTT. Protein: CASSLTAPGNSPLHF. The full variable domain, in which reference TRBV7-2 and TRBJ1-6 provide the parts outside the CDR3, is GAGVSQSPSNKVTEKGKDVELRCDPISGHTALYWYRQSLGQGLEFLIYFQGNSAPDKSGLPSDRFSAERTGGSVSTLTIQRTQQEDSAVYLCASSLTAPGNSPLHFGNGTRLTVT.

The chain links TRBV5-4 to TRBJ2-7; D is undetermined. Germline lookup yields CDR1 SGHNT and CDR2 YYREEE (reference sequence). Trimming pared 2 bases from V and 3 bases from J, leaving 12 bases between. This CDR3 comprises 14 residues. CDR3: CASSFNGRIYEQYF. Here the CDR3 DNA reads TGTGCCAGCAGCTTTAACGGCAGGATCTACGAGCAGTACTTC.

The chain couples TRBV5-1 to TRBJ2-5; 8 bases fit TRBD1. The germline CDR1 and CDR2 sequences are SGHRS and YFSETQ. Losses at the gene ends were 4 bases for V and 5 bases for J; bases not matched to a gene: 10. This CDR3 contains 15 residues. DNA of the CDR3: TGCGCCAGCAGCGGACCGACAGGGGTGGAGGAGACCCAGTACTTC. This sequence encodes CASSGPTGVEETQYF.

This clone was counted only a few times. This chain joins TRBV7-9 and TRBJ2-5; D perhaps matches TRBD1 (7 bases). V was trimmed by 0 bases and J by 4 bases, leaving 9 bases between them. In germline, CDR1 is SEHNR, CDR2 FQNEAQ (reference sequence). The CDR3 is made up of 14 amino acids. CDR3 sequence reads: CASSLAQGGETQYF. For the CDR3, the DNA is TGTGCCAGCAGCTTAGCCCAGGGGGGAGAGACCCAGTACTTC.

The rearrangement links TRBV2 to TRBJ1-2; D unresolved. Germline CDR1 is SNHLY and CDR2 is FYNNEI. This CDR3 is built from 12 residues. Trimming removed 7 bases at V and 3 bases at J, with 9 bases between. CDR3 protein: CASIEGYYGYTF. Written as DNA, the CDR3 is TGTGCCAGCATCGAGGGCTACTATGGCTACACCTTC.

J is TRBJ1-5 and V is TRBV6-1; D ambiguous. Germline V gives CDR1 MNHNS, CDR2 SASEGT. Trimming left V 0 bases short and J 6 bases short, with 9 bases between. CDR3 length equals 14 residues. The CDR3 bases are TGTGCCAGCAGTGAAGCTGGAGGGAGTCAGCCCCAGCATTTT. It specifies CASSEAGGSQPQHF.

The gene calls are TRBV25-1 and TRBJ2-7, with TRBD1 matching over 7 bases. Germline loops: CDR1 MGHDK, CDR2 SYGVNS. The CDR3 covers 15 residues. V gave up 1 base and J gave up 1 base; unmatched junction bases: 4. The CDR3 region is CASSEFGRGSYEQYF. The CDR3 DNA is TGTGCCAGCAGTGAATTCGGCAGGGGGTCCTACGAGCAGTACTTC.

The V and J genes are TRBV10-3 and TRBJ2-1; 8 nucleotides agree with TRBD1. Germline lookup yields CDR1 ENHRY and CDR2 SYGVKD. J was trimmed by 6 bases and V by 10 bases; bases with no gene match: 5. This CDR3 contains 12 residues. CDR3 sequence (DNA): TGTGCCACAGTCGGACAGGGCAATGAGCAGTTCTTC. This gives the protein CATVGQGNEQFF.

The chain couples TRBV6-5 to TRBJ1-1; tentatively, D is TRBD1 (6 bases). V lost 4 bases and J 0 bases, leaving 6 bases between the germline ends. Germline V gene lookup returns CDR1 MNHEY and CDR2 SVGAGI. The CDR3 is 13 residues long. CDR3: CASSWGLNTEAFF. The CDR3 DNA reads TGTGCCAGCAGTTGGGGGCTGAACACTGAAGCTTTCTTT.